This TCR beta chain was captured by sequencing in a study of cytomegalovirus exposure and HLA in healthy donors. There are 15 residues in the CDR3. The germline V gene has CDR1 SGDLS and CDR2 YYNGEE. Trimming at V came to 7 bases and at J to 5 bases, leaving 9 bases not matched to a gene. PCR was performed using 60 Vbeta and 13 Jbeta primers. The protocol was immunoSEQ multiplex PCR, while the TCRdb copy is restricted to in-frame clones and leaves out a portion. The repertoire includes roughly 100,000 clones, around 61% of them detected once, and under 3.5% sits in the top ten. The TCR was taken from a woman between 50 and 59 years old in good health and CMV-seronegative. Material: PBMCs. V and J are TRBV9 and TRBJ2-5, with 12 positions matching TRBD2. CDR3 loop: CASGPLAGGPETQYF. The CDR3 bases are TGTGCCAGCGGACCCCTAGCGGGGGGGCCGGAGACCCAGTACTTC.